This TCR beta chain was observed in a study of cytotoxic CD8 clonotypes in ibrutinib-treated CLL. Method: immunoSEQ multiplex PCR; TCRdb's copy keeps in-frame clones and lacks some. The profile shows 150,000 or so clones, about 79% of them singletons. This clone has only a few counts. The sample in question was PBMCs, obtained after 12 months of ibrutinib treatment. The clonotype was recovered from a human donor with chronic lymphocytic leukemia.

The CDR3: CASARRAESSYEQYF. CDR3 bases: TGTGCCAGTGCCCGCCGGGCGGAAAGCTCCTACGAGCAGTACTTC. The genes are TRBV19 and TRBJ2-7; no firm D call. The V end was cut by 8 bases, the J end by 0 bases, with 17 bases between. Germline V gives CDR1 LNHDA, CDR2 SQIVND (reference sequence). There are 15 residues in the CDR3.